What follows are 10 T cell receptor beta chains derived from one specimen sequenced in a study of blood T cell repertoires in COVID-19. The data were produced by immunoSEQ multiplex PCR, yet TCRdb's version contains in-frame clones alone and is incomplete. The repertoire includes a few hundred thousand clones, 80% to 90% of them detected once, and 6.2% sits in the top ten. Material: peripheral blood. The receptors shown here come from a man between 60 and 75 years old with acute or convalescent COVID-19.

The chain combines TRBV3-1 (or the pseudogene TRBV3-2) with TRBJ2-1, with TRBD2 matching 9 bases. The J segment lost 6 bases and the V segment lost 4 bases, leaving 4 bases of the junction unmatched. The CDR3 is 14 residues long. Looked up from germline, CDR1 is LGHDT and CDR2 is YNNKEL (reference sequence). The CDR3 here is CASSPRTSVNEQFF. The CDR3 DNA follows: TGTGCCAGCAGCCCGAGGACTAGCGTCAATGAGCAGTTCTTC.

The chain links TRBV24-1 to TRBJ2-7, with a weak D call TRBD2 (7 bases). The CDR3 is 14 residues long. V was cut by 7 bases and J by 6 bases, with 18 bases left in between. Germline V gene lookup returns CDR1 KGHDR and CDR2 SFDVKD. In nucleotides, the CDR3 is TGTGCCACCAGCGAGAAAGGACGGGGGGCCGAGCAGTACTTC. This gives the protein CATSEKGRGAEQYF.

The chain is built from TRBV29-1 and TRBJ1-2; maybe TRBD1 (5 bases). The V gene lost 8 bases and the J gene lost 2 bases, with 21 bases spanning the gap. This CDR3 region has 15 residues. The germline gives CDR1 SQVTM, CDR2 ANQGSEA. The CDR3 reads CSYLLGGERNYGYTF. In DNA, the CDR3 is TGCAGCTACCTCCTGGGGGGTGAAAGGAACTATGGCTACACCTTC.

The chain combines TRBV9 with TRBJ1-3; D gene ambiguous. V lost 0 bases, J lost 4 bases, and 20 bases lay in between. The CDR3 totals 18 residues. From germline, CDR1 is SGDLS and CDR2 YYNGEE. In DNA, the CDR3 is TGTGCCAGCAGCGTAGTAGATGCCTTGATTAGCTCCGGAAACACCATATATTTT. Amino acids: CASSVVDALISSGNTIYF.

The chain combines TRBV11-2 with TRBJ2-2, with no clear D. Looked up from germline, CDR1 is SGHAT and CDR2 is FQNNGV. Trimming left V 0 bases short and J 4 bases short, with 6 bases between. The CDR3 covers 14 residues. The CDR3 sequence: CASSLDPSTGELFF. CDR3 nucleotides: TGTGCCAGCAGCTTAGATCCTTCCACCGGGGAGCTGTTTTTT.

CDR3 loop: CASSYGQGFPYEQYF. The CDR3 DNA follows: TGTGCCAGCAGTTACGGACAGGGATTCCCCTACGAGCAGTACTTC. The chain joins TRBV6-5 to TRBJ2-7, with 8 bases identical to TRBD1. This CDR3 has 15 residues. Germline assignment: CDR1 MNHEY and CDR2 SVGAGI. V shed 2 bases and J 2 bases; nucleotides not matched to a gene: 5.

CDR3 loop: CASSQSVAGHTDTQYF. As DNA, the CDR3 is TGCGCCAGCAGTCAATCGGTAGCGGGGCACACAGATACGCAGTATTTT. V and J are TRBV23-1 and TRBJ2-3; 8 nucleotides line up with TRBD2. TRBV23-1 falls under the ORF class, with uncertain function. The CDR3 covers 16 residues. Trimming took 0 bases from V and 2 from J; bases not matched to a gene: 4.

About this clone: The same CDR3 arises from other DNA sequences in this sample as well. CDR3 in DNA: TGTGCCAGCAGCTTAGTTGGGGTGGCAGGGGAGCAGTACTTC. It translates to CASSLVGVAGEQYF. This chain joins TRBV5-6 and TRBJ2-7; a possible D gene is TRBD1 (5 bases). Germline V gene lookup returns CDR1 SGHDT and CDR2 YYEEEE. V was shortened by 2 bases and J by 7 bases, with 16 bases between the two germline ends. This CDR3 has 14 residues.

V gene TRBV29-1 combines with J gene TRBJ2-1; 8 bases are shared with TRBD2. The CDR3 is 15 residues long. V dropped 7 bases and J dropped 3; count of bases not matched to a gene: 11. Germline CDR1 reads SQVTM; CDR2 reads ANQGSEA. The CDR3 reads CSADFWLAGYNEQFF. CDR3 coding DNA: TGCAGCGCGGACTTTTGGCTAGCGGGCTACAATGAGCAGTTCTTC.

A few counts support this clone. This chain joins TRBV6-2 or TRBV6-3 and TRBJ2-5; D unclear. V lost 6 bases to trimming and J lost 2 bases, with 7 bases between them. CDR1 MNHEY and CDR2 SVGEGT come from the germline V gene. This CDR3 is built from 12 residues. This chain's CDR3 is CASSQSQETQYF. In DNA form, the CDR3 reads TGTGCCAGCAGCCAGAGTCAAGAGACCCAGTACTTC.